These T cell receptor beta chains were read from a single sample in a study of blood T cell repertoires in COVID-19. Repertoires were generated with immunoSEQ multiplex PCR, while TCRdb's copy carries only in-frame clones and drops some. The table lists around 300,000 clones, 88% of them singletons, with under 6% in the top ten. Source material: PBMCs or T cells enriched from blood (not recorded which). Receptors were obtained from a man between 25 and 39 years old who had recovered from COVID-19. Both conserved end residues are part of each CDR3. The order of the fields is clone size, V gene, D gene, CDR3 protein. D genes are given only for firm matches. Some rows mark clone size as missing; the rest say once, few, many or name a class of expanded clone.

once,TRBV19,.,CASSQPYTNTGELFF
.,TRBV27,.,CASSFGPGRGGNTGELFF
.,TRBV25-1,.,CASSEGAATEAFF
.,TRBV5-1,TRBD1,CASSPDRGITGTEAFF
once,TRBV6-1,.,CASSEVGISSYNSPLHF
.,TRBV6-5,TRBD1,CASSYRSTGSNEQFF
.,TRBV10-1,.,CASSRGRNTEAFF
.,TRBV28,TRBD2,CASSPGGGAYEQYF
.,TRBV6-2/TRBV6-3,TRBD1,CASSYSDRVEQFF
.,TRBV7-6,.,CASSLERGLSGANVLTF
few,TRBV15,TRBD2,CATSRGRGVLYEQYF
.,TRBV2,.,CASNEVRTGEETQYF
.,TRBV5-1,.,CASSLAHRSGNTIYF
once,TRBV12-3/TRBV12-4,.,CASSFAGDEQFF
.,TRBV7-9,.,CASSLGYGGGQYNEQFF
.,TRBV19,.,CASSIVSGNTIYF
.,TRBV28,.,CASSSDFNTGELFF
once,TRBV3-1/TRBV3-2,TRBD2,CASSQRGAQRDLYNEQFF